The present T cell receptor (beta chain) was sequenced within a study of blood T cell repertoires in COVID-19. The germline V and J ends were trimmed by 6 bases and 0 bases, with 8 bases remaining between them. CDR3 length: 13 residues. Looked up from germline, CDR1 is LNHNV and CDR2 is YYDKDF (reference sequence). Sequencing used immunoSEQ multiplex PCR; TCRdb keeps in-frame clones, though not all of them. The sample contains around 250,000 clones, around 84% of which appear only once. Those designated as exposed participants met a COVID-19 case within 2 weeks before study entry. This clonotype originated in a woman aged 50 to 65 who had been exposed to COVID-19. This chain uses TRBV15 with TRBJ2-5, with D possibly being TRBD1 (6 bases). The sequencing sample was made of PBMCs or T cells enriched from blood (not recorded which). The CDR3 DNA reads TGTGCCACCAGAAGGGGGTACCAAGAGACCCAGTACTTC. As protein: CATRRGYQETQYF.